This T cell receptor beta chain was retrieved from a study of cytomegalovirus exposure and HLA in healthy donors (dated by TCRdb to the late 2010s). For the study in its entirety: In an earlier analysis of approximately 640 of the donors, 276 Gb of sequence data and 90 million to 120 million unique TCR beta sequences from roughly 200 million T cells were reported. Approximately 300 gigabases of sequencing data and roughly 80 million unique TCR sequences made up an early release that covered 500 to 650 HLA-typed donors. Of the 350 to 400 genotyped donors, approximately 82% fell in the genetic ancestry cluster associated with self-reported Caucasian donors. The study was designed to test whether signatures of past pathogen exposure could be identified by cataloging public T cell receptors. Using immunosequencing, the study profiled T cell repertoires from roughly 650 subjects and related those repertoires to cytomegalovirus serostatus. A separate validation cohort of about 110 different subjects was used in addition to the approximately 700-subject first cohort. High-throughput TCR immunosequencing, statistical association of individual TCRs with disease status, and machine learning were combined to predict cytomegalovirus infection status. A later analysis re-examined previously published TCR beta repertoires from more than 650 donors and added high-resolution HLA genotyping to investigate patterns of TCR occurrence. Rather than drawing on any new phenotypic data, the later analysis identified candidate immune exposures from TCR beta sequences and the way those sequences occurred across donors. In an earlier analysis of more than 550 of the donors, high-throughput TCR beta sequencing was used to judge whether each TCR beta V gene segment behaved as functional or pseudogenic. Alongside the repertoire data, information on donor age, sex, ethnicity and CMV serostatus was compiled. Genome-wide SNP genotypes for about 65% of the 666 donors were used in a later genetic analysis, which treated that subset as a discovery cohort. Every repertoire in the discovery cohort had been generated on one and the same sequencing platform. Class I and class II HLA loci were covered by the typing at four-digit resolution. Typing coverage varied by locus: about 620-630 donors for A, B, C, DRB1 and DQB1; more than 500 for DQA1; more than 600 for DPA1; fewer than 480 for DPB1. Roughly 5 DR-DQ haplotypes were handled as single units for association and clustering, since linkage in the cohort was strong. On average, about 200,000 unique TCR beta nucleotide sequences were sequenced per donor among some 420 genotyped donors of the cohort, with around 19% of those sequences being non-productive.

Concerning this clone: This clone's antigen is unknown. The input lacks base qualities; no much larger clone sits a single base away.

The library was prepared using the immunoSEQ multiplex PCR assay. The multiplex PCR relied on a mix of 60 forward primers for TCR Vbeta segments and 13 reverse primers for TCR Jbeta segments. A multiplex PCR assay on genomic DNA amplified the CDR3 region of rearranged TCR beta genes. The Illumina HiSeq System was used to sequence the amplified TCR beta libraries as 87-base-pair reads. As for the authors' bioinformatics: In a later analysis, tens of millions of unique TCR beta chains were counted across the approximately 670 repertoires, and roughly 10 million of these chains were shared by at least two donors. A nearest-neighbor algorithm error-corrected the raw reads and collapsed the reads into unique sequences, merging closely related sequences to remove PCR and sequencing errors. CDR3 sequences were aligned to IMGT reference sequences to assign V, D and J gene segments. For a sequence to be retained, a match of at least six nucleotides was required to both a V gene segment and a J gene segment. Rearrangements were called productive when the CDR3 lacked stop codons and stayed in frame with V and J; all others were non-productive. Following IMGT convention, CDR3 was defined as the stretch from the second conserved V-encoded cysteine up to the conserved J-encoded phenylalanine. The earlier analysis of about 590 of the donors excluded sequences that lacked an unambiguous match to a single V gene segment. In an earlier analysis of more than 500 of the donors, a V segment was called functional when productive rearrangements were above 56.7%, and segregating when the standard deviation between donors exceeded 5%. A statistical classification framework was developed to diagnose cytomegalovirus status using the catalog of TCR beta chain sequences. A later analysis assigned V and J genes by comparing TCR nucleotide sequences with IMGT/GENE-DB human TR gene sequences. In a later analysis, CDR3 sequences and most-parsimonious VDJ recombination scenarios were assigned using the TCRdist pipeline. A later analysis defined each TCR beta chain by its CDR3 amino acid sequence plus V-gene family, and excluded reads lacking a unique V-gene family. As a way to deal with suspected cross-contamination and a sequencing artifact, a later analysis dropped over 550 nucleotide sequences that were highly shared and had low generation probability. In a later analysis, a clonal expansion index for each public chain was calculated from normalized within-repertoire ranks of inferred template counts. Generation probabilities in a later analysis came from a VDJ recombination model fitted to out-of-frame rearrangements, and those results were checked against IGoR. Hypergeometric tests were used in a later analysis to score TCR-TCR, TCR-HLA and TCR-CMV co-occurrence, with a repertoire-size bias correction applied to the TCR pairs. To estimate false discovery rates, a later analysis permuted the HLA or CMV assignments 20 times. In a later analysis, co-occurring TCRs were grouped using DBSCAN, with TCRdist sequence similarity added in when clustering inside HLA-allele-positive subsets. For co-occurrence clustering, repertoires with fewer than 30,000 or more than 120,000 public chains were excluded, along with four or five repertoires with anomalous nucleotide sharing. TCRdb took over this immuneACCESS table, retaining in-frame rearrangements with V and J assigned. Such tables are incomplete; in checked studies, under half of the missing clones stem from an unresolved V gene, and the remainder is unexplained. Clonal size and the V and J genes are those of that table, whereas D and trimming came from the DNA. This sample holds some 150,000 clones; over 80% were observed only once. About 1.5% of the sample comes from the top ten.

What the study reported, not specific to this receptor: An association between a missense DCLRE1C variant and V-gene and J-gene trimming of TCR beta chains was found in a later genetic analysis and replicated in an independent cohort. At a false discovery rate of 0.05, a later analysis linked 16,951 TCR beta sequences to specific HLA alleles. Some IMGT-functional V segments, including TRBV6-2 and TRBV6-3, could not be told apart with the 87-base-pair reads, so those segments were excluded. Linkage disequilibrium might explain the correlated functional status among segregating V segments, but an unknown experimental factor could not be excluded. The study gave a list of 150 to 200 TCR beta chains associated with cytomegalovirus. Immune exposure information for the cohort was limited to CMV serostatus. Sequencing depth was assumed to be roughly uniform across donors in the presence/absence analyses, though that assumption may not hold. In a later analysis, several top co-occurrence clusters were reported to appear linked to parvovirus B19, influenza, CMV and Epstein-Barr virus. The classifier was reported to diagnose cytomegalovirus status with high specificity and sensitivity in both the original and validation cohorts. When HLA alleles, especially DR and DQ, strongly co-occurred, TCR associations were difficult to assign to individual alleles. Across donors, most TCR sequences were observed very rarely, whereas some public TCRs were present in many individuals. An earlier analysis of around 540 of the donors showed that most TCR beta V segments appeared in productive rearrangements either about 87% or about 30% of the time, which broadly matched IMGT annotations. According to a later genetic analysis, donors in an Asian-associated ancestry cluster had fewer N-insertions in productive TCRs than the approximately 630-donor mean. In a later analysis, the rate of TCR association differed among HLA loci, with DRB1 alleles having the most associated TCRs and HLA-C alleles having the fewest. In vitro tests confirmed that a few of the cytomegalovirus-associated TCR beta chains recognize cytomegalovirus antigens. A further reported finding was that TCR beta sequences accurately predicted the HLA-A and HLA-B alleles for most subjects in the first cohort. A cluster of highly shared sequence variants was judged likely to represent a technical artifact of the sequencing pipeline. In a later analysis, HLA-associated TCR beta chains showed more clonal expansion and lower generation probabilities than non-associated chains that were equally common. The cohort was sequenced for TCR beta chains only, and without alpha or paired-chain data the features that could be detected were limited. The earlier analysis of 587 of the donors excluded some 16 rarely observed V segments, including chromosome 9 orphons, because counts were too low. According to a later analysis, most CMV-associated TCR beta chains appeared to be HLA-restricted, and the HLA associations seemed to be driven largely by CMV exposure. HLA typing was unavailable for some donors at each locus, so association tests used only the typed subset. The authors suggested that the approach could potentially be generalized to other disease states and immunological phenotypes.

The cohort consisted of 650 to 700 healthy bone marrow donors. At the time of sampling, all cohort members were nominally healthy, though unrecorded immune exposures were likely present. The donor tested CMV seronegative and was one of the 352 seronegative cohort members. Every donor gave a peripheral blood sample, and the peripheral blood mononuclear cells from that sample were used for TCR beta sequencing. The Qiagen DNeasy Blood Extraction Kit was used to extract genomic DNA from the blood cell samples. V loses 3 bases at its end and J loses 8 bases; junction bases beyond the gene matches: 2. As encoded in the germline V gene, CDR1 is SGDLS while CDR2 is YYNGEE. From cysteine to phenylalanine, the CDR3 is 13 amino acids long. Left in the record is the CDR3 DNA by itself, 39 bases read in frame from the first base.

Recombination connected TRBV9 to TRBJ2-1, with TRBD1 matching 10 junction bases. This receptor was obtained from a man in his forties in good health and CMV-seronegative. Sequenced input: PBMCs. The DNA sequence is given as TGTGCCAGCAGCGGAGGACAGGGGGATGAGCAGTTCTTC. This sequence encodes CASSGGQGDEQFF.